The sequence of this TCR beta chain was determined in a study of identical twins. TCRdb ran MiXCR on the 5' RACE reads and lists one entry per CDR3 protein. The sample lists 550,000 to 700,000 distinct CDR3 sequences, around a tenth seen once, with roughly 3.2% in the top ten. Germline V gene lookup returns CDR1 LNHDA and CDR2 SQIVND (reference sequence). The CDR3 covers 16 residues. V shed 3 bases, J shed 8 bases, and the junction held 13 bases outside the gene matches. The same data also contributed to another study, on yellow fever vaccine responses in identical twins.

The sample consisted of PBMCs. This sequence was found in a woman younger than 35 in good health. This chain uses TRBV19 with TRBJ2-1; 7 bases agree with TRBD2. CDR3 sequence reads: CASSILGGGGLDEQFF. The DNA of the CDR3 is TGTGCCAGTAGTATTTTAGGCGGGGGAGGGCTCGATGAGCAGTTCTTC.